The 26 T cell receptor beta chains below all came from one sample that was sequenced in a study of Ad26.COV2.S vaccination and SARS-CoV-2 variants. Only in-frame clones appear in the TCRdb table, and some are missing; sequencing was by immunoSEQ multiplex PCR. The sample yields 43,000 or so clones, 83% seen once. The specimen was peripheral blood, collected after recovery from COVID-19. These receptors came from a human donor who had recovered from COVID-19.

The chain employs TRBV6-5 and TRBJ1-4; 7 bases fit TRBD1. V trimming: 6 bases; J trimming: 7 bases; junction bases outside the gene matches: 5. This CDR3 region has 13 residues. Germline V gene lookup returns CDR1 MNHEY and CDR2 SVGAGI. The CDR3 sequence: CASRTGLGEKLFF. For the CDR3, the DNA is TGTGCCAGCAGGACAGGGCTAGGTGAAAAACTGTTTTTT.

This clone was recorded only once. V is TRBV24-1 and J is TRBJ1-5; 11 bases are shared with TRBD1. The CDR3 runs to 15 residues. Germline-derived CDR1 and CDR2 are KGHDR and SFDVKD. V lost 4 bases to trimming and J lost 6 bases; unmatched junction nucleotides: 4. The CDR3 reads CATSEGTGGRQPQHF. The CDR3 DNA is TGTGCCACCAGTGAGGGGACAGGGGGTCGTCAGCCCCAGCATTTT.

This clone was counted a single time. This sequence joins TRBV6-4 and TRBJ2-3; D not resolved. The CDR3 extends over 12 amino acids. The germline gives CDR1 MRHNA, CDR2 SNTAGT. The CDR3 sequence: CPLGCSTDTQYF. CDR3 nucleotides: TGTCCGCTGGGGTGCTCCACAGATACGCAGTATTTT.

This clone was recorded a few times. V gene TRBV7-2 combines with J gene TRBJ1-3, with D hard to call. Trimming took 0 bases from V and 4 from J, leaving 13 bases between them. The CDR3 has 16 amino acids. Per the germline V gene, CDR1 is SGHTA and CDR2 is FQGNSA. CDR3 in amino acids: CASSLAGVKAGNTIYF. The CDR3 nucleotides read TGTGCCAGCAGCTTAGCGGGTGTAAAAGCCGGAAACACCATATATTTT.

This chain links TRBV6-1 with TRBJ2-7; D gene unclear. Germline CDR1 reads MNHNS; CDR2 reads SASEGT. This CDR3 is 12 amino acids long. V was trimmed by 2 bases and J by 2 bases, leaving 4 bases between them. CDR3 nucleotide sequence: TGTGCCAGCAGTGAATTCGCCTACGAGCAGTACTTC. Amino acids: CASSEFAYEQYF.

This chain uses TRBV27 with TRBJ2-5, with D hard to call. The CDR3 is 13 residues long. V lost 5 bases, J lost 1 base, and 8 bases lay in between. Germline V gene sequence: CDR1 MNHEY, CDR2 SMNVEV (reference sequence). CDR3 DNA sequence: TGTGCCAGCAGTCTCCGGGTCCAAGAGACCCAGTACTTC. This encodes CASSLRVQETQYF.

This rearrangement joins TRBV18 to TRBJ2-7, with D perhaps matching TRBD1 (5 bases). This CDR3 comprises 14 residues. Germline V gene data show CDR1 as KGHSH and CDR2 as LQKENI. Deletions cut 4 bases from V and 1 base from J, with 11 bases between. The CDR3 DNA follows: TGTGCCAGCTCACTAGTGACAGATTCCTACGAGCAGTACTTC. It specifies CASSLVTDSYEQYF.

V and J are TRBV4-2 and TRBJ1-3; the D is unclear. CDR3 length equals 14 residues. The V and J ends lost 1 base and 1 base respectively, with 5 bases between them. Germline-derived CDR1 and CDR2 are LGHNA and YNFKEQ. CDR3 coding DNA: TGTGCCAGCAGCCAAGGAACATCTGGAAACACCATATATTTT. Protein product: CASSQGTSGNTIYF.

The count of this clone is one. The chain joins TRBV7-3 to TRBJ2-5; TRBD2 might be the D (6 bases). Trimming took 4 bases from V and 5 from J, leaving 14 bases between them. This CDR3 spans 14 amino acids. Germline CDR1 is SGHTA and CDR2 is FQGTGA. CDR3 sequence reads: CASSSGTPGETQYF. The CDR3 region has the DNA TGTGCCAGCAGCTCCGGGACTCCTGGGGAGACCCAGTACTTC.

The chain combines TRBV2 with TRBJ1-3; D perhaps matches TRBD1 (5 bases). In germline, CDR1 is SNHLY, CDR2 FYNNEI. Trimming shortened V by 11 bases and J by 0 bases, and 14 bases separated the two germline ends. The CDR3 consists of 14 residues. The CDR3 sequence is CACSNGGSGNTIYF. The CDR3 nucleotides are TGTGCCTGCTCAAATGGGGGCTCTGGAAACACCATATATTTT.

The CDR3: CASSIGRETQYF. The CDR3 bases are TGTGCCAGTAGTATAGGACGAGAGACCCAGTACTTC. The chain recombines TRBV19 with TRBJ2-5; D gene ambiguous. The V gene lost 1 base and the J gene lost 4 bases, with 4 bases spanning the gap. Germline V lookup: CDR1 LNHDA, CDR2 SQIVND (reference sequence). This CDR3 has 12 residues.

The rearrangement uses TRBV7-9 and TRBJ1-1; the D gene is possibly TRBD1 (6 bases). This CDR3 is built from 17 residues. Trimming removed 6 bases at V and 4 bases at J, with 24 bases between. CDR1 and CDR2 from the germline V gene are SEHNR and FQNEAQ (reference sequence). CDR3 amino acids: CASSLARGWRQATEAFF. DNA of the CDR3: TGTGCCAGCAGTCTAGCGAGGGGTTGGAGACAGGCCACTGAAGCTTTCTTT.

The chain employs TRBV10-3 and TRBJ2-3; the match to TRBD1 covers 10 bases. With 10 bases clipped from V and 4 bases from J, the junction kept 11 bases outside the gene matches. The CDR3 runs 15 residues. Germline V gene sequence: CDR1 ENHRY, CDR2 SYGVKD. The chain's CDR3 is CATMVGQGFADTQYF. DNA of the CDR3: TGTGCCACCATGGTGGGACAGGGGTTCGCAGATACGCAGTATTTT.

The rearrangement joins TRBV20-1 to TRBJ1-2, with 10 bases identical to TRBD1. CDR1 and CDR2 (germline): DFQATT, SNEGSKA (reference sequence). V dropped 3 bases and J dropped 4; count of bases not matched to a gene: 14. This CDR3 comprises 17 residues. The chain's CDR3 is CSASHIRRDRGTYGYTF. DNA of the CDR3: TGCAGTGCTAGTCATATCCGCAGGGACAGGGGAACCTATGGCTACACCTTC.

This chain joins TRBV5-1 and TRBJ1-4, with 7 bases identical to TRBD1. The CDR3 is made up of 14 amino acids. CDR1 is SGHRS, CDR2 YFSETQ, per germline. The V segment lost 5 bases and the J segment 10 bases; nucleotides outside the gene matches: 11. The CDR3 reads CASSLTGQSRKLFF. The CDR3 DNA follows: TGCGCCAGCAGTTTGACGGGACAGTCAAGAAAACTGTTTTTT.

The chain has TRBV19 and TRBJ1-6, with 8 nucleotides matching TRBD1. Trimming at V came to 6 bases and at J to 6 bases, leaving 4 bases not matched to a gene. The CDR3 runs 14 residues. CDR1 is LNHDA and CDR2 is SQIVND in the germline V gene (reference sequence). The CDR3 region has the DNA TGTGCCAGTAGACAGGGGGGTTTTAATTCACCCCTCCACTTT. Translating it yields CASRQGGFNSPLHF.

The chain is built from TRBV2 and TRBJ2-7; possibly TRBD1 for D (5 bases). This CDR3 is 13 amino acids long. Trimming pared 4 bases from V and 2 bases from J, leaving 9 bases between. Germline CDR1 SNHLY, CDR2 FYNNEI. In DNA, the CDR3 is TGTGCCAGCAGTGCCGAACAGGCCTACGAGCAGTACGTC. It specifies CASSAEQAYEQYV.

CDR3 DNA: TGTGCCAGCCTCCTCGGGACAGGGGGCATGAACACTGAAGCTTTCTTT. Translation: CASLLGTGGMNTEAFF. The V call is TRBV7-9, the J call TRBJ1-1, with TRBD1 matching 12 bases. V dropped 8 bases and J dropped 0; count of bases not matched to a gene: 7. Per germline, CDR1 SEHNR and CDR2 FQNEAQ (reference sequence). This CDR3 region has 16 residues.

The gene calls are TRBV29-1 and TRBJ2-7; 7 bases map to TRBD1. Per germline, CDR1 SQVTM and CDR2 ANQGSEA. The V and J ends lost 3 bases and 5 bases, in that order; junction bases with no gene match: 10. The CDR3 is 14 residues long. The chain's CDR3 is CSVERTGNSHEQYF. The DNA for the CDR3 is TGCAGCGTTGAGAGGACAGGTAACTCTCACGAGCAGTACTTC.

This chain links TRBV12-3 or TRBV12-4 with TRBJ1-2; TRBD1 matches at 7 bases. V trimming: 2 bases; J trimming: 9 bases; junction bases outside the gene matches: 3. The CDR3 is made up of 12 amino acids. The CDR3 bases are TGTGCCAGCAGTTTACAGGACAGGAGCTACACCTTC. Translating gives CASSLQDRSYTF.

The gene calls are TRBV3-1 (or the pseudogene TRBV3-2) and TRBJ2-5; the match to TRBD2 covers 7 bases. The germline V gene encodes CDR1 LGHDT and CDR2 YNNKEL (reference sequence). Trimming cost V 1 base and J 6 bases; bases outside gene matches: 5. This CDR3 is built from 14 residues. The CDR3 reads CASSQGAGLQTQYF. The CDR3 DNA sequence: TGTGCCAGCAGCCAAGGAGCGGGACTACAGACCCAGTACTTC.

The chain joins TRBV7-6 to TRBJ2-7; D gene ambiguous. The CDR3 runs 15 residues. Germline V CDR1 and CDR2: SGHVS, FNYEAQ. Trimming took 1 base from V and 2 from J, leaving 12 bases between them. The CDR3 region has the DNA TGTGCCAGCAGCTTAGGGGCAAACCTTCCCTACGAGCAGTACTTC. Translating gives CASSLGANLPYEQYF.

The gene calls are TRBV10-1 and TRBJ1-1; D is perhaps TRBD1 (5 bases). V lost 6 bases and J 4 bases, leaving 18 bases between the germline ends. Germline lookup yields CDR1 WNHNN and CDR2 SYGVQD (reference sequence). This CDR3 is built from 15 residues. CDR3 DNA sequence: TGCGCCAGCAGCGAAGGTGGGACGTGGGGCACTGAAGCTTTCTTT. Its protein is CASSEGGTWGTEAFF.

This rearrangement joins TRBV29-1 to TRBJ1-1; weak D call: TRBD1 (6 bases). The germline V gene encodes CDR1 SQVTM and CDR2 ANQGSEA. The CDR3 has 12 amino acids. Trimming shortened V by 7 bases and J by 7 bases, and 16 bases separated the two germline ends. The CDR3 bases are TGCAGCGCGTGGACGGGGGCAGATGAAGCTTTCTTT. Translation gives CSAWTGADEAFF.

There are a few counts of this clone. Other DNA sequences in the same sample also yield this CDR3. This chain links TRBV2 with TRBJ1-5; D not resolved. Per germline, CDR1 SNHLY and CDR2 FYNNEI. V lost 7 bases to trimming and J lost 0 bases, with 7 bases between them. The CDR3 is 13 amino acids. The CDR3, as DNA: TGTGCCAGCAAAAGGGATAGCAATCAGCCCCAGCATTTT. Protein sequence: CASKRDSNQPQHF.

The CDR3 DNA follows: TGTGCCAGTACCTTTTATCCAGGGCCAACTAATGAAAAACTGTTTTTT. Amino acid sequence: CASTFYPGPTNEKLFF. The rearrangement links TRBV19 to TRBJ1-4, with a tentative D call TRBD1 (5 bases). Germline CDR1 LNHDA, CDR2 SQIVND (reference sequence). The CDR3 has 16 amino acids. Trimming took off 7 bases at V and 0 bases at J, with 15 bases between the two ends. The variable domain in full, with the rest retrieved from reference TRBV19 and TRBJ1-4, is DGGITQSPKYLFRKEGQNVTLSCEQNLNHDAMYWYRQDPGQGLRLIYYSQIVNDFQKGDIAEGYSVSREKKESFPLTVTSAQKNPTAFYLCASTFYPGPTNEKLFFGSGTQLSVL.